This T cell receptor (beta chain) was captured by sequencing in a study of cytomegalovirus exposure and HLA in healthy donors. TCRdb's copy holds only in-frame clones and misses some; the assay was immunoSEQ multiplex PCR. This table has about 130,000 clones, roughly 87% appearing once. Trimming removed 3 bases from V and 1 base from J; junction bases left unmatched: 4. The CDR3 has 15 amino acids. Germline V gene sequence: CDR1 MNHNS, CDR2 SASEGT. General study results and limits: In vitro work confirmed that a few CMV-associated chains recognize CMV antigens.

This clone was counted a single time. The antigen is undetermined. V is TRBV6-1 and J is TRBJ2-7, with 9 bases lining up with TRBD2. The clonotype comes from a woman between 18 and 30 years old in good health and CMV-seronegative. The sample taken for sequencing was PBMCs. CDR3 DNA: TGTGCCAGCAGTGAGGTAGCGGGGGAATCCTACGAGCAGTACGTC. Amino acid sequence: CASSEVAGESYEQYV.